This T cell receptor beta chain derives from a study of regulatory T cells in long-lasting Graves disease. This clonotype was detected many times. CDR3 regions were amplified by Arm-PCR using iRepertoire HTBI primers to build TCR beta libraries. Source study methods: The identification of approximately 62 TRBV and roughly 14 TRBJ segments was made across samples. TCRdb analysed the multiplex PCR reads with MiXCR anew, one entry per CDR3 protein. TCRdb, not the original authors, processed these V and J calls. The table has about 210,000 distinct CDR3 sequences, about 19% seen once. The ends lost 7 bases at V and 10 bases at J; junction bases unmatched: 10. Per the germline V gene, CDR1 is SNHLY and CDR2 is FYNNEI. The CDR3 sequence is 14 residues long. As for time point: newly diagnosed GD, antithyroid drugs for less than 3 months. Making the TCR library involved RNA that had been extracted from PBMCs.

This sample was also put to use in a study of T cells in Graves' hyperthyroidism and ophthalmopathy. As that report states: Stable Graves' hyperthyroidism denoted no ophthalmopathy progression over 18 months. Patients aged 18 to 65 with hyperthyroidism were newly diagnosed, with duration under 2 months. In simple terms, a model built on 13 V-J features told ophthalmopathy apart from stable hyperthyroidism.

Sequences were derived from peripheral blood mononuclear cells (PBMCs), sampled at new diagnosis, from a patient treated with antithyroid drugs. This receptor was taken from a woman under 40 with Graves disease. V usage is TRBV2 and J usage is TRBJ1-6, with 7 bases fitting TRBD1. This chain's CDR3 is CASMTTGTQSPLHF. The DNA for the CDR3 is TGTGCCAGCATGACGACAGGGACGCAATCACCCCTCCACTTT.